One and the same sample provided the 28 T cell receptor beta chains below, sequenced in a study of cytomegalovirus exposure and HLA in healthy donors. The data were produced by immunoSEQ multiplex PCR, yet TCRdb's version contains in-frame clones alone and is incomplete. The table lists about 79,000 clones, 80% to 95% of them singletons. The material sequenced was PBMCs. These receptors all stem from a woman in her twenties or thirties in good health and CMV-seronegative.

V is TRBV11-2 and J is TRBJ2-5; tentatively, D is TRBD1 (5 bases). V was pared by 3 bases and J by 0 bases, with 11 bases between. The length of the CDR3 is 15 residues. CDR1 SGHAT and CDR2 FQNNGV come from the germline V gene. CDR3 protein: CASSFMGRNQETQYF. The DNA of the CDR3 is TGTGCCAGCAGCTTTATGGGGCGGAACCAAGAGACCCAGTACTTC.

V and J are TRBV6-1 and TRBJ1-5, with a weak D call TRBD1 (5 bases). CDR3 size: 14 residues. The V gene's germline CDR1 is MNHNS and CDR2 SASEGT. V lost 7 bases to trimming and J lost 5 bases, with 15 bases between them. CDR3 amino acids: CASKIQGRDQPQHF. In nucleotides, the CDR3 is TGTGCCAGCAAAATCCAGGGAAGGGATCAGCCCCAGCATTTT.

DNA for the CDR3: TGTGCCAGCAGCTTAGGCGAGGGCGCTCAGGTTATCATTGAGCAGTTCTTC. It encodes CASSLGEGAQVIIEQFF. This rearrangement joins TRBV7-2 to TRBJ2-1, with D perhaps matching TRBD2 (5 bases). The CDR3 consists of 17 residues. V was shortened by 1 base and J by 9 bases, with 22 bases between the two germline ends. Looked up from germline, CDR1 is SGHTA and CDR2 is FQGNSA. Filled out from reference TRBV7-2 and TRBJ2-1, the complete variable domain reads GAGVSQSPSNKVTEKGKDVELRCDPISGHTALYWYRQSLGQGLEFLIYFQGNSAPDKSGLPSDRFSAERTGGSVSTLTIQRTQQEDSAVYLCASSLGEGAQVIIEQFFGPGTRLTVL.

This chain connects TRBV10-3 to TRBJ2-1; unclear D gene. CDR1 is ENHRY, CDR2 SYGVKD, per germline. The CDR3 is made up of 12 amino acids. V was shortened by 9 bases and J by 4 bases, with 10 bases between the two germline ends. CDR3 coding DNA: TGTGCCATGGGTACTAATTACAATGAGCAGTTCTTC. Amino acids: CAMGTNYNEQFF.

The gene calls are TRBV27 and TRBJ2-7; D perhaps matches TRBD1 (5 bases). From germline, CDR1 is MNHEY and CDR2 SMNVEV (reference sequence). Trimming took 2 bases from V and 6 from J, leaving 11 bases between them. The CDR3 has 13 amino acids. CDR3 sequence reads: CASSLHAGREQYF. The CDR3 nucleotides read TGTGCCAGCAGTTTACACGCAGGGCGCGAGCAGTACTTC.

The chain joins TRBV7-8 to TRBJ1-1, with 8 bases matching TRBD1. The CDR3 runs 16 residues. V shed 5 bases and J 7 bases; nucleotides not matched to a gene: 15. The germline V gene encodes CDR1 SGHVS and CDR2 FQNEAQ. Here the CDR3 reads CASSAPGGAGGGEAFF. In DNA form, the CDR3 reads TGTGCCAGCAGCGCCCCCGGGGGAGCAGGGGGCGGTGAAGCTTTCTTT.

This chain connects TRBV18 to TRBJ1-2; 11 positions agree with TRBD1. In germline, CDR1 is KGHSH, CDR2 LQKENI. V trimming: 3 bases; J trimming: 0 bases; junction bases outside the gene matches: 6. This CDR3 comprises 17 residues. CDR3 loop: CASSPDRTGGSNYGYTF. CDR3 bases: TGTGCCAGCTCACCGGACAGGACAGGGGGCTCTAACTATGGCTACACCTTC.

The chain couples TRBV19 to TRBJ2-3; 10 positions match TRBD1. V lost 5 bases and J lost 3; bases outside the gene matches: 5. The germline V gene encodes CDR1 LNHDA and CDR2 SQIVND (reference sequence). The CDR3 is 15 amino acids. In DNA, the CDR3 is TGTGCCAGTAGTCCTAAGGGACAGGGGACAGATACGCAGTATTTT. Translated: CASSPKGQGTDTQYF.

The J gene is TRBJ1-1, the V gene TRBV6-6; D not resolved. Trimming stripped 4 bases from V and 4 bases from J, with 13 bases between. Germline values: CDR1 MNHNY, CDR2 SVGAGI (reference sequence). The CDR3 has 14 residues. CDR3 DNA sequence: TGTGCCAGCAGTTTTATCGGATCGGGCACTGAAGCTTTCTTT. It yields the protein CASSFIGSGTEAFF.

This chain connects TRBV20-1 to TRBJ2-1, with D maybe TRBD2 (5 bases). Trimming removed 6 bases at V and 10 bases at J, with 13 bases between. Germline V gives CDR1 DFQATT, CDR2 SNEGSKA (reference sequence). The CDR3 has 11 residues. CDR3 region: CSAPRSAEQFF. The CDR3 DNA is TGCAGTGCCCCACGTAGCGCGGAGCAGTTCTTC.

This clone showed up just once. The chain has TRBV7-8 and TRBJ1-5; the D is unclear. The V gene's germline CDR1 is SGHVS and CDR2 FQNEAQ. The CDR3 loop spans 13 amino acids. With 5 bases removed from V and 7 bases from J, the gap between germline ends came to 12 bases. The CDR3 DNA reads TGTGCCAGCAGCCCCCAAGCCCGGCAGCCCCAGCATTTT. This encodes CASSPQARQPQHF.

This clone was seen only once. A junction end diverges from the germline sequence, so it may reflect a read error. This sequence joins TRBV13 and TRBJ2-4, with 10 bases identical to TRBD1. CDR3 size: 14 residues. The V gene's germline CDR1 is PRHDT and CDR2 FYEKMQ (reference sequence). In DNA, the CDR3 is TGTGCCAGCAGCGTAGGACAGGGGGGGGTCATTCAGTACTTC. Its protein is CASSVGQGGVIQYF.

The CDR3 reads CASSLVQGGSNYGYTF. CDR3 nucleotides: TGTGCCAGCAGCTTGGTTCAGGGGGGATCTAACTATGGCTACACCTTC. The chain is built from TRBV5-4 and TRBJ1-2; TRBD1 agrees at 7 bases. CDR3 length equals 16 residues. Germline assignment: CDR1 SGHNT and CDR2 YYREEE (reference sequence). V shed 0 bases, J shed 0 bases, and the junction held 5 bases outside the gene matches. The complete variable domain, with remaining parts taken from reference TRBV5-4 and TRBJ1-2, reads ETGVTQSPTHLIKTRGQQVTLRCSSQSGHNTVSWYQQALGQGPQFIFQYYREEENGRGNFPPRFSGLQFPNYSSELNVNALELDDSALYLCASSLVQGGSNYGYTFGSGTRLTVV.

CDR3 sequence reads: CASRAGTGGTGELFF. The CDR3 nucleotides read TGTGCCAGCAGAGCCGGGACAGGGGGAACCGGGGAGCTGTTTTTT. The rearrangement joins TRBV27 to TRBJ2-2; 11 bases match TRBD1. Per germline, CDR1 MNHEY and CDR2 SMNVEV (reference sequence). CDR3 length: 15 residues. Trimming at V came to 6 bases and at J to 5 bases, leaving 5 bases not matched to a gene.

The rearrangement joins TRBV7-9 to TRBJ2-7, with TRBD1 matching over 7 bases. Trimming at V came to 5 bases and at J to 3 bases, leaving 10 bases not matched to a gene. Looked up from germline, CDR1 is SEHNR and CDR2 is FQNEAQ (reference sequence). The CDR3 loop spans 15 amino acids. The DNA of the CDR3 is TGTGCCAGCAGCAAAGGACCGGGACAGAGCTACGAGCAGTACTTC. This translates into CASSKGPGQSYEQYF.

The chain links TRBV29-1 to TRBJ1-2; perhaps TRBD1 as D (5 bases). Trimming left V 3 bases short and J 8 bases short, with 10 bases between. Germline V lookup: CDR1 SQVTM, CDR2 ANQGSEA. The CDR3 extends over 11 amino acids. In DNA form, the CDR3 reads TGCAGCGTTGATAGTGGACACGGCTACACCTTC. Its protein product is CSVDSGHGYTF. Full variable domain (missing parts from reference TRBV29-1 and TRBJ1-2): SAVISQKPSRDICQRGTSLTIQCQVDSQVTMMFWYRQQPGQSLTLIATANQGSEATYESGFVIDKFPISRPNLTFSTLTVSNMSPEDSSIYLCSVDSGHGYTFGSGTRLTVV.

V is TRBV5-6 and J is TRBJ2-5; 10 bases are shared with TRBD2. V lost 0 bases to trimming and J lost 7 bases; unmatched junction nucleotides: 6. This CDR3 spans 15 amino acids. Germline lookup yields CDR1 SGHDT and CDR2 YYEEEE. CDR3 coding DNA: TGTGCCAGCAGCTTGGTGCTAGCGGGGGAAGGGACCCAGTACTTC. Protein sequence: CASSLVLAGEGTQYF.

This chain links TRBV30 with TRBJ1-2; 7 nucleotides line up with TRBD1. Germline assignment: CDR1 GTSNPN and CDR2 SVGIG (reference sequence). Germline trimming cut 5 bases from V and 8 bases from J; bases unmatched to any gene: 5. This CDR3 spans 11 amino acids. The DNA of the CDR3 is TGTGCCTGGGACAGGGAACAGGGCTACACCTTC. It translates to CAWDREQGYTF.

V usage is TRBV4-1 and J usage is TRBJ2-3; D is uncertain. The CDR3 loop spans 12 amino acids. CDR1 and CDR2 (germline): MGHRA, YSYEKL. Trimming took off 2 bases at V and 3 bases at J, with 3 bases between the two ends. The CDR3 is CASSQQTDTQYF. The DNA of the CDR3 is TGCGCCAGCAGCCAACAAACAGATACGCAGTATTTT.

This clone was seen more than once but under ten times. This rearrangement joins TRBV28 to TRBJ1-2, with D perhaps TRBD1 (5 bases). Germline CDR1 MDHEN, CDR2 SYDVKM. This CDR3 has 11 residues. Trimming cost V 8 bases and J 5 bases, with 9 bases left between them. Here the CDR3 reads CASQTVYGYTF. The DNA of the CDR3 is TGTGCCAGCCAGACAGTTTATGGCTACACCTTC.

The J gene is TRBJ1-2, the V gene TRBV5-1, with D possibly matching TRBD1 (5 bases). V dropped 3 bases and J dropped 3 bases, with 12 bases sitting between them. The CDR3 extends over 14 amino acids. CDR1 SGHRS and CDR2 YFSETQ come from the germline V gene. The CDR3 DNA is TGCGCCAGCAGCTCGGACGGGGGGGACTATGGCTACACCTTC. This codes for CASSSDGGDYGYTF. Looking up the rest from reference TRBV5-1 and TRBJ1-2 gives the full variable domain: KAGVTQTPRYLIKTRGQQVTLSCSPISGHRSVSWYQQTPGQGLQFLFEYFSETQRNKGNFPGRFSGRQFSNSRSEMNVSTLELGDSALYLCASSSDGGDYGYTFGSGTRLTVV.

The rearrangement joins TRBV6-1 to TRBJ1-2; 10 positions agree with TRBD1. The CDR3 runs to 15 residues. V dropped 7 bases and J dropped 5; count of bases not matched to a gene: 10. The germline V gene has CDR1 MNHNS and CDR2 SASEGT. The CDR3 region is CASNDRTGGWYGYTF. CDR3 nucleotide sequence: TGTGCCAGCAACGACCGGACAGGGGGGTGGTATGGCTACACCTTC.

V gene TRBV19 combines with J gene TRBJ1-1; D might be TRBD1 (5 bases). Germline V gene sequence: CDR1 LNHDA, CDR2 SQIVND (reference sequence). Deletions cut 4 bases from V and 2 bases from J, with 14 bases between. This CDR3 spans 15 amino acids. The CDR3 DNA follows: TGTGCCAGTAGTAACGGACAAGCACTCAACACTGAAGCTTTCTTT. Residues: CASSNGQALNTEAFF.

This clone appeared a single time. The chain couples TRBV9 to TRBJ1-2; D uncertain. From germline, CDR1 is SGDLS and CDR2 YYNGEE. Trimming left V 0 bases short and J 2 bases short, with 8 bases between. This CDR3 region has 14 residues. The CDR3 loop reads CASSVDPENYGYTF. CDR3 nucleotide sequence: TGTGCCAGCAGCGTAGACCCAGAAAACTATGGCTACACCTTC.

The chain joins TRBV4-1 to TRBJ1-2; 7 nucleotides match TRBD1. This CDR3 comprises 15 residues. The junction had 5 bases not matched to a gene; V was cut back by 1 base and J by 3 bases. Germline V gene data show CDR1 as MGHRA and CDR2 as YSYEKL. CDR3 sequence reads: CASSQVRGQDYGYTF. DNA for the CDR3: TGCGCCAGCAGCCAAGTACGAGGACAGGACTATGGCTACACCTTC.

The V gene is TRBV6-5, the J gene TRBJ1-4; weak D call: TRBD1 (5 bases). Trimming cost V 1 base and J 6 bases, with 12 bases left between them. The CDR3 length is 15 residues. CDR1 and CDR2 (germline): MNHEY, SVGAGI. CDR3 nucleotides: TGTGCCAGCAGTTACTACGGGGCGGGGGATGAAAAACTGTTTTTT. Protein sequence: CASSYYGAGDEKLFF.

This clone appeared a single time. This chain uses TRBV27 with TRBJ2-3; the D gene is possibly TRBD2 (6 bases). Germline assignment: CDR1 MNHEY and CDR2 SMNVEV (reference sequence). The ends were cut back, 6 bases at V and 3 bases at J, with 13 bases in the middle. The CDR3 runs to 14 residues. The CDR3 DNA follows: TGTGCCAGCAGCCAGGGACTTATAACAGATACGCAGTATTTT. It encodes CASSQGLITDTQYF.

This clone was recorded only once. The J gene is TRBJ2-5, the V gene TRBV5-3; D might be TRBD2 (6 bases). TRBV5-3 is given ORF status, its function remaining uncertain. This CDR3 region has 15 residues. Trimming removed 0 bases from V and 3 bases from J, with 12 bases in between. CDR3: CARSLVASVEETQYF. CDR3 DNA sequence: TGTGCCAGAAGCTTGGTTGCTAGCGTGGAAGAGACCCAGTACTTC.